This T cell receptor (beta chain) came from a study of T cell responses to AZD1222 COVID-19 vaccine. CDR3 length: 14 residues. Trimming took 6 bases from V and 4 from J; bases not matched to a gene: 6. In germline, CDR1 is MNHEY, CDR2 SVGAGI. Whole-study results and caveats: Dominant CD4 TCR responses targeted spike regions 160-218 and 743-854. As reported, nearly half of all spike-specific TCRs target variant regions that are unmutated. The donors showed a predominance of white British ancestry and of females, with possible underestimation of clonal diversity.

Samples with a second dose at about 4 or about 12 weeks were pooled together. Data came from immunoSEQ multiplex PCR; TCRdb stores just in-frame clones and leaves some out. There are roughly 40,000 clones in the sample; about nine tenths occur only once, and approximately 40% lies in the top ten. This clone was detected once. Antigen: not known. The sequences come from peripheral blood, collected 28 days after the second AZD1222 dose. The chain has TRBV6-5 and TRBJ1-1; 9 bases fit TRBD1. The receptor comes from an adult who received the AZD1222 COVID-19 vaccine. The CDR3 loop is CASRDRTGATEAFF. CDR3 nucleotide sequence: TGTGCCAGCAGGGACCGGACAGGGGCCACTGAAGCTTTCTTT.